This TCR beta chain was recorded in a study of blood T cell repertoires in COVID-19. Looking at the study overall: The United States, Italy and Spain supplied acute and convalescent COVID-19 samples.

In the study's own analysis: Nucleated cell counts were estimated from reference gene primer amplification. TCRdb keeps only in-frame clones here, not all; method: immunoSEQ multiplex PCR. For V, J and clone size, that table is used; D and trimming come from the DNA. The sample lists around 52,000 clones, about four fifths seen once, with roughly 5% in the top ten. V lost 3 bases and J 3 bases, leaving 12 bases between the germline ends. Germline CDR1 reads SGDLS; CDR2 reads YYNGEE. This CDR3 region has 14 residues. The sequenced sample consisted of peripheral blood. The sequence was collected from a human donor in a cohort sampled during active COVID-19. The gene calls are TRBV9 and TRBJ1-2; TRBD1 might be the D (5 bases). CDR3 amino acids: CASSEGTGDYGYTF. CDR3 sequence (DNA): TGTGCCAGCAGCGAGGGGACTGGGGACTATGGCTACACCTTC.